A selection of T cell receptor beta chains follows, all from one sample in a study of blood T cell repertoires in COVID-19. The method was immunoSEQ multiplex PCR; TCRdb's version includes in-frame clones alone and lacks a portion of them. Seen here are over 150,000 clones, roughly 90% observed once, and the top ten hold around 17%. Sequenced: peripheral blood. These receptors were collected from a man aged 45-65 years with COVID-19, enrolled during active disease. Both conserved end residues are part of each CDR3. Fields, in order: clone size, V gene, J gene, D gene, CDR3 protein, CDR3 DNA. D genes are given only for firm matches. For some rows the clone size is stated as once, few or many, or as a class when expanded; others skip it.

abundance: -; v_gene: TRBV5-1; j_gene: TRBJ2-1; d_gene: TRBD2; CDR3aa: CASSVSGGVWDEQFF; CDR3nt: TGCGCCAGCAGCGTGAGCGGGGGGGTCTGGGATGAGCAGTTCTTC
abundance: -; v_gene: TRBV6-6; j_gene: TRBJ1-5; d_gene: TRBD1; CDR3aa: CASRPTGTGYQPQHF; CDR3nt: TGTGCCAGCAGACCGACCGGGACAGGTTATCAGCCCCAGCATTTT
abundance: once; v_gene: TRBV7-2; j_gene: TRBJ2-3; d_gene: -; CDR3aa: CASSLLAASTDTQYF; CDR3nt: TGTGCCAGCAGCTTGTTGGCGGCTAGCACAGATACGCAGTATTTT
abundance: -; v_gene: TRBV18; j_gene: TRBJ1-5; d_gene: -; CDR3aa: CASSPKDKREPQHF; CDR3nt: TGTGCCAGCTCACCAAAGGACAAAAGGGAGCCCCAGCATTTT
abundance: few; v_gene: TRBV3-1/TRBV3-2; j_gene: TRBJ1-2; d_gene: -; CDR3aa: CASSQKVGAGYGYTF; CDR3nt: TGTGCCAGCAGCCAAAAGGTTGGGGCAGGCTATGGCTACACCTTC
abundance: -; v_gene: TRBV9; j_gene: TRBJ2-1; d_gene: -; CDR3aa: CASSVSQGHEQFF; CDR3nt: TGTGCCAGCAGCGTAAGCCAGGGCCATGAGCAGTTCTTC
abundance: -; v_gene: TRBV6-6; j_gene: TRBJ1-3; d_gene: TRBD1; CDR3aa: CASRWDRGLSGNTIYF; CDR3nt: TGTGCCAGCAGGTGGGACAGGGGATTGTCTGGAAACACCATATATTTT
abundance: -; v_gene: TRBV14; j_gene: TRBJ1-5; d_gene: -; CDR3aa: CAGRTVANQPQHF; CDR3nt: TGTGCCGGAAGGACAGTTGCCAATCAGCCCCAGCATTTT
abundance: -; v_gene: TRBV7-2; j_gene: TRBJ2-1; d_gene: TRBD1; CDR3aa: CASSQDRGSNEQFF; CDR3nt: TGTGCCAGCAGCCAGGACAGGGGTAGCAATGAGCAGTTCTTC
abundance: -; v_gene: TRBV2; j_gene: TRBJ1-2; d_gene: TRBD1; CDR3aa: CASSEDRAWGYTF; CDR3nt: TGTGCCAGCAGTGAGGACAGGGCCTGGGGCTACACCTTC
abundance: -; v_gene: TRBV10-1; j_gene: TRBJ2-3; d_gene: -; CDR3aa: CASSPGRGADTDTQYF; CDR3nt: TGCGCCAGCAGTCCCGGCAGGGGCGCTGACACAGATACGCAGTATTTT
abundance: -; v_gene: TRBV6-5; j_gene: TRBJ1-2; d_gene: -; CDR3aa: CASSTGLTVTF; CDR3nt: TGTGCCAGCAGTACGGGACTAACAGTTACCTTC
abundance: -; v_gene: TRBV3-1/TRBV3-2; j_gene: TRBJ1-4; d_gene: -; CDR3aa: CASSQIGGGDEKLFF; CDR3nt: TGTGCCAGCAGCCAAATCGGGGGTGGGGATGAAAAACTGTTTTTT
abundance: -; v_gene: TRBV3-1/TRBV3-2; j_gene: TRBJ2-7; d_gene: TRBD2; CDR3aa: CASSPEKRGGFYEQYF; CDR3nt: TGTGCCAGCAGCCCAGAGAAGCGGGGGGGGTTCTACGAGCAGTACTTC
abundance: -; v_gene: TRBV9; j_gene: TRBJ2-1; d_gene: -; CDR3aa: CASSVVGVPIPPTTVDEQFF; CDR3nt: TGTGCCAGCAGCGTAGTTGGAGTTCCAATACCACCCACGACAGTCGATGAGCAGTTCTTC
abundance: -; v_gene: TRBV28; j_gene: TRBJ2-7; d_gene: TRBD1; CDR3aa: CASSLGGPPYEQYF; CDR3nt: TGTGCCAGCAGCCTAGGGGGCCCCCCCTACGAGCAGTACTTC
abundance: -; v_gene: TRBV28; j_gene: TRBJ1-5; d_gene: -; CDR3aa: CASSLYSPINQPQHF; CDR3nt: TGTGCCAGCAGTTTGTATAGCCCAATCAATCAGCCCCAGCATTTT
abundance: -; v_gene: TRBV20-1; j_gene: TRBJ2-5; d_gene: TRBD2; CDR3aa: CSASGTSGETQYF; CDR3nt: TGCAGTGCTAGTGGGACTAGCGGGGAGACCCAGTACTTC
abundance: -; v_gene: TRBV3-1/TRBV3-2; j_gene: TRBJ2-7; d_gene: TRBD2; CDR3aa: CASSQYLAGGMYF; CDR3nt: TGTGCCAGCAGCCAGTACTTAGCGGGGGGTATGTACTTC
abundance: -; v_gene: TRBV15; j_gene: TRBJ1-3; d_gene: -; CDR3aa: CATSRDRRSAHSGNTIYF; CDR3nt: TGTGCCACCAGCAGAGACCGGAGGTCGGCCCACTCTGGAAACACCATATATTTT
abundance: -; v_gene: TRBV13; j_gene: TRBJ2-2; d_gene: -; CDR3aa: CASSYRDTGELFF; CDR3nt: TGTGCCAGCAGCTACAGGGACACCGGGGAGCTGTTTTTT
abundance: -; v_gene: TRBV19; j_gene: TRBJ1-3; d_gene: TRBD1; CDR3aa: CASMTQGAGNTIYF; CDR3nt: TGTGCCAGTATGACACAGGGGGCTGGAAACACCATATATTTT
abundance: -; v_gene: TRBV7-2; j_gene: TRBJ2-3; d_gene: -; CDR3aa: CASSPPPLADTQYF; CDR3nt: TGTGCCAGCAGCCCTCCTCCACTAGCAGATACGCAGTATTTT
abundance: -; v_gene: TRBV3-1/TRBV3-2; j_gene: TRBJ2-2; d_gene: -; CDR3aa: CASSRGYGELFF; CDR3nt: TGTGCCAGCAGCCGAGGTTACGGGGAGCTGTTTTTT
abundance: -; v_gene: TRBV20-1; j_gene: TRBJ2-5; d_gene: -; CDR3aa: CSARFRETQYF; CDR3nt: TGCAGTGCTAGGTTCCGGGAGACCCAGTACTTC
abundance: -; v_gene: TRBV18; j_gene: TRBJ2-1; d_gene: TRBD1; CDR3aa: CASSPGQGVYNEQFF; CDR3nt: TGTGCCAGCTCGCCGGGACAGGGGGTATACAATGAGCAGTTCTTC
abundance: -; v_gene: TRBV15; j_gene: TRBJ2-7; d_gene: -; CDR3aa: CATSSARVSYEQYF; CDR3nt: TGTGCCACCAGCAGTGCCAGGGTCTCCTACGAGCAGTACTTC
abundance: -; v_gene: TRBV13; j_gene: TRBJ1-6; d_gene: -; CDR3aa: CASSLGQGGSNSPLHF; CDR3nt: TGTGCCAGCAGCTTAGGTCAAGGGGGAAGTAATTCACCCCTCCACTTT
abundance: -; v_gene: TRBV6-1; j_gene: TRBJ2-1; d_gene: TRBD2; CDR3aa: CASSDEVGASGSINEQFF; CDR3nt: TGTGCCAGCAGTGACGAGGTGGGGGCTAGCGGGAGTATAAATGAGCAGTTCTTC
abundance: -; v_gene: TRBV3-1/TRBV3-2; j_gene: TRBJ2-7; d_gene: TRBD1; CDR3aa: CASSQDSTGAREQYF; CDR3nt: TGTGCCAGCAGCCAAGACTCGACAGGGGCAAGGGAGCAGTACTTC
abundance: -; v_gene: TRBV5-5; j_gene: TRBJ2-3; d_gene: -; CDR3aa: CASSLDPPGADTQYF; CDR3nt: TGTGCCAGCAGCTTGGACCCTCCGGGGGCAGATACGCAGTATTTT
abundance: -; v_gene: TRBV9; j_gene: TRBJ2-7; d_gene: -; CDR3aa: CASSHFCEQYF; CDR3nt: TGTGCCAGCTCCCATTTTTGCGAGCAGTACTTC
abundance: -; v_gene: TRBV19; j_gene: TRBJ2-7; d_gene: TRBD1; CDR3aa: CASSISGTGIIEQYF; CDR3nt: TGTGCCAGTAGTATCTCCGGGACAGGGATTATTGAGCAGTACTTC
abundance: -; v_gene: TRBV5-1; j_gene: TRBJ2-1; d_gene: -; CDR3aa: CASSLGAFSYNEQFF; CDR3nt: TGCGCCAGCAGCTTGGGGGCCTTCTCCTACAATGAGCAGTTCTTC
abundance: -; v_gene: TRBV11-2; j_gene: TRBJ2-2; d_gene: TRBD2; CDR3aa: CASSSTLLAGVGGELFF; CDR3nt: TGTGCCAGCAGCTCGACGCTTCTAGCGGGAGTTGGCGGGGAGCTGTTTTTT
abundance: -; v_gene: TRBV5-4; j_gene: TRBJ2-2; d_gene: TRBD1; CDR3aa: CASSSGSTGASPGELFF; CDR3nt: TGTGCCAGCAGCTCTGGGTCCACAGGGGCTTCGCCCGGGGAGCTGTTTTTT
abundance: -; v_gene: TRBV27; j_gene: TRBJ2-5; d_gene: -; CDR3aa: CASRLLQGETQYF; CDR3nt: TGTGCCAGCAGACTTCTTCAAGGAGAGACCCAATACTTC
abundance: -; v_gene: TRBV4-1; j_gene: TRBJ2-7; d_gene: TRBD1; CDR3aa: CASSLSRDSTYEQYF; CDR3nt: TGCGCCAGCAGCCTAAGCCGGGACAGCACCTACGAGCAGTACTTC
abundance: -; v_gene: TRBV10-1; j_gene: TRBJ1-1; d_gene: TRBD1; CDR3aa: CASSDSGGTVAFF; CDR3nt: TGCGCCAGCAGCGACTCAGGGGGCACAGTAGCTTTCTTT